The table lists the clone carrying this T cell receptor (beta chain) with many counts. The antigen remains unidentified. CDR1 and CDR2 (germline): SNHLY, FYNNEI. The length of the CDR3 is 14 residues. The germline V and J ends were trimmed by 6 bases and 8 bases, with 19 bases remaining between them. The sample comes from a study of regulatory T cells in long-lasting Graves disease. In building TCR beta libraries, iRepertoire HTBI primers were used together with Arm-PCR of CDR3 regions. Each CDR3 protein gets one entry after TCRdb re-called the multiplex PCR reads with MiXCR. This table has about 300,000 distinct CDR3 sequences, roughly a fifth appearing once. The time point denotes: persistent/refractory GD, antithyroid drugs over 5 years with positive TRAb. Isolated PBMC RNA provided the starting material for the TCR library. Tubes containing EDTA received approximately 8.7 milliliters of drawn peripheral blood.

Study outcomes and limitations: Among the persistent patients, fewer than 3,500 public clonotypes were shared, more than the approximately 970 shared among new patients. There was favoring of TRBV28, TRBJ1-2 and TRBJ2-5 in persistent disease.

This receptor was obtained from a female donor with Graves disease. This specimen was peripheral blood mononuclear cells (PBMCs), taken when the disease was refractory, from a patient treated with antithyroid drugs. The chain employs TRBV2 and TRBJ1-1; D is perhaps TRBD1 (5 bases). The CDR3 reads CASRQLGTDIEAFF. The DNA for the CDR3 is TGTGCCAGCAGGCAACTTGGGACGGACATCGAAGCTTTCTTT. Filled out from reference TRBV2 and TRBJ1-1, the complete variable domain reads EPEVTQTPSHQVTQMGQEVILRCVPISNHLYFYWYRQILGQKVEFLVSFYNNEISEKSEIFDDQFSVERPDGSNFTLKIRSTKLEDSAMYFCASRQLGTDIEAFFGQGTRLTVV.